This TCR beta chain was obtained from a study of monozygotic twins with cystic fibrosis. Points from the study as a whole: Low clonality (median around 0.0094) suggested a mostly naive repertoire. In this small cohort, shared CDR3 numbers showed no association with age, concordance or disease severity.

Assay used: immunoSEQ multiplex PCR; TCRdb lists only in-frame clones, some missing. The sample carries 4,500 to 5,500 clones, around 96% recorded once. Details on this clone: The antigen is unknown. Within the sample, other DNA sequences also encode this same CDR3.

The clonotype was recovered from a boy younger than 10 with cystic fibrosis. The sequenced sample was blood.

CDR3 DNA sequence: TGTGCCAGCAGCTTAAGCCCACGGGGGACGTTGAACACTGAAGCTTTCTTT. Translating gives CASSLSPRGTLNTEAFF. The chain combines TRBV7-2 with TRBJ1-1, with D possibly matching TRBD1 (5 bases). Trimming pared 2 bases from V and 0 bases from J, leaving 16 bases between. The germline gives CDR1 SGHTA, CDR2 FQGNSA. The CDR3 sequence is 17 residues long.